This T cell receptor beta chain was found in a study of T cells in Graves' hyperthyroidism and ophthalmopathy. The CDR3 regions of TCR beta were amplified from RNA transcripts. When the TCR CDR3 underwent first-round RT-PCR, the HTBI primer set was used. MiXCR, run by TCRdb on the multiplex PCR reads, gives a single entry per CDR3 protein. Of roughly 700,000 distinct CDR3 sequences listed, roughly a third are singletons. CDR1 and CDR2 from the germline V gene are SQVTM and ANQGSEA. Trimming shortened V by 0 bases and J by 5 bases, and 7 bases separated the two germline ends. The CDR3 is made up of 13 amino acids.

V is TRBV29-1 and J is TRBJ1-4; D gene unclear. Material: blood. This TCR was sampled from a woman in her 40s with Graves' hyperthyroidism. The CDR3 loop is CSVEDPYNEKLFF. The CDR3 bases are TGCAGCGTTGAAGATCCTTACAATGAAAAACTGTTTTTT.